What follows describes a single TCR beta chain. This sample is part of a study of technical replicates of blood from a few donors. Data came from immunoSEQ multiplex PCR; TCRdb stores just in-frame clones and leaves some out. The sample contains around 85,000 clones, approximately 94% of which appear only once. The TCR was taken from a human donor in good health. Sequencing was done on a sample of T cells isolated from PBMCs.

The CDR3 sequence: CSARDRWEAFF. CDR3 in DNA: TGCAGTGCTAGAGATCGGTGGGAAGCTTTCTTT. The chain carries TRBV20-1 and TRBJ1-1; D is uncertain. CDR1 is DFQATT, CDR2 SNEGSKA, per germline (reference sequence). This CDR3 contains 11 residues. Deletions cut 0 bases from V and 8 bases from J, with 7 bases between.